The 21 T cell receptor beta chains listed next were all sequenced from one sample in a study of Graves' ophthalmopathy and Graves' hyperthyroidism. RNA transcripts provided the template for amplifying TCR beta CDR3 regions. HTBI primers were employed in first-round RT-PCR, then a second-round multiplex PCR followed. TCRdb reprocessed the multiplex PCR reads with MiXCR, giving one entry per CDR3 protein. The sample has around 520,000 distinct CDR3 sequences, 35% to 45% seen once. Specimen: peripheral blood or thyroid tissue (not recorded which). The origin of the receptors is an adult man with Graves' hyperthyroidism.

Ten or more counts support this clonotype. V gene TRBV10-3 combines with J gene TRBJ1-2; weak D call: TRBD1 (6 bases). The germline V gene has CDR1 ENHRY and CDR2 SYGVKD. The V gene lost 4 bases and the J gene lost 1 base, with 13 bases spanning the gap. The CDR3 is made up of 15 amino acids. DNA for the CDR3: TGTGCCATCAGTGGCCGGGACACCGTTAACTATGGCTACACCTTC. Protein: CAISGRDTVNYGYTF.

This clonotype was counted a few times. This chain joins TRBV24-1 and TRBJ2-3; D possibly corresponds to TRBD2 (5 bases). The germline gives CDR1 KGHDR, CDR2 SFDVKD. V shed 1 base and J shed 2 bases, with 12 bases lying between them. The CDR3 length is 16 residues. The CDR3 sequence: CATSDFSKRNTDTQYF. Here the CDR3 DNA reads TGTGCCACCAGTGATTTTAGTAAGCGGAACACAGATACGCAGTATTTT.

This clonotype has a handful of counts. The chain recombines TRBV18 with TRBJ1-2; unclear D gene. With 1 base removed from V and 2 bases from J, the gap between germline ends came to 8 bases. Germline values: CDR1 KGHSH, CDR2 LQKENI. The CDR3 length is 14 residues. CDR3 residues: CASSPLSENYGYTF. The CDR3 DNA sequence: TGTGCCAGCTCACCACTGTCGGAAAACTATGGCTACACCTTC.

This clonotype has just a few counts. This chain joins TRBV28 and TRBJ1-2; no reliable D call. This CDR3 is 15 amino acids long. Trimming stripped 1 base from V and 3 bases from J, with 12 bases between. Germline assignment: CDR1 MDHEN and CDR2 SYDVKM. The CDR3 sequence is CASSLYGKEDYGYTF. The DNA of the CDR3 is TGTGCCAGCAGTTTATATGGGAAGGAGGACTATGGCTACACCTTC.

This clonotype was recorded many times. V usage is TRBV10-2 and J usage is TRBJ1-5, with 11 bases fitting TRBD1. The V gene's germline CDR1 is WSHSY and CDR2 SAAADI. This CDR3 contains 15 residues. J lost 4 bases, V lost 4 bases, and 3 bases had no gene match. CDR3 protein: CASSAGTGGNQPQHF. The CDR3, as DNA: TGCGCCAGCAGTGCCGGGACAGGGGGAAATCAGCCCCAGCATTTT.

This clonotype has only one observation. A much larger clone is a single base away; this may be a read error. The CDR3 bases are TGTGCCAGCAGCTTGGGTCAGCTGGAGGCAGAGACCCAGTACTTC. Amino acid sequence: CASSLGQLEAETQYF. The chain uses TRBV6-1 and TRBJ2-5, with D perhaps matching TRBD2 (5 bases). V lost 6 bases and J lost 4, with 18 bases in between. The germline gives CDR1 MNHNS, CDR2 SASEGT. This CDR3 is built from 15 residues.

This clonotype appeared once. The gene calls are TRBV20-1 and TRBJ1-6; D remains unclear. Germline V CDR1 and CDR2: DFQATT, SNEGSKA (reference sequence). V lost 3 bases and J 9 bases, leaving 9 bases between the germline ends. This CDR3 has 12 residues. This chain's CDR3 is CSARLPGSPLHF. As DNA, the CDR3 is TGCAGTGCTAGGCTCCCGGGTTCACCCCTCCACTTT.

This clonotype has ten or more counts. The chain has TRBV7-8 and TRBJ2-5; D is uncertain. The CDR3 contains 13 residues. CDR1 and CDR2 (germline): SGHVS, FQNEAQ. V was clipped by 2 bases and J by 2 bases, with 6 bases between them. In DNA form, the CDR3 reads TGTGCCAGCAGCTTAATCTTGCAAGAGACCCAGTACTTC. Its protein is CASSLILQETQYF.

The genes are TRBV10-3 and TRBJ2-7; D gene uncertain. The V end was cut by 6 bases, the J end by 3 bases, with 9 bases between. In germline, CDR1 is ENHRY, CDR2 SYGVKD. The CDR3 has 12 residues. The DNA for the CDR3 is TGTGCCATCAGGACCGCGTTCTACGAGCAGTACTTC. This encodes CAIRTAFYEQYF.

Of note for this clonotype: A much larger clone is a single base away; this may be a read error. V and J are TRBV2 and TRBJ2-7; TRBD2 is a possible D gene (5 bases). CDR1 is SNHLY, CDR2 FYNNEI, per germline. V gave up 6 bases and J gave up 2 bases, with 20 bases separating them. This CDR3 comprises 16 residues. In nucleotides, the CDR3 is TGTGCCAGCAGCCACCTTGGAGGTGGGGTAGCCTACGAGCAGTACTTC. This codes for CASSHLGGGVAYEQYF.

This chain connects TRBV29-1 to TRBJ2-5; D might be TRBD2 (5 bases). The V end was cut by 8 bases, the J end by 7 bases, with 20 bases between. The CDR3 is 13 residues long. Germline loops: CDR1 SQVTM, CDR2 ANQGSEA. CDR3 DNA: TGCAGCTTGTTAACGCCCGATGGAGGGACCCAGTACTTC. Translated: CSLLTPDGGTQYF.

Notes on this clonotype: The conserved phenylalanine or tryptophan normally closing the CDR3 is absent here, so this likely arose from a read error. V and J are TRBV7-6 and TRBJ2-7; D is perhaps TRBD1 or TRBD2 (6 bases each). Germline V gene sequence: CDR1 SGHVS, CDR2 FNYEAQ. The length of the CDR3 is 16 residues. The germline V and J ends were trimmed by 5 bases and 4 bases, with 21 bases remaining between them. The CDR3 is CASSIEQGRRAYEQYY. CDR3 sequence (DNA): TGTGCCAGCAGCATCGAACAGGGCCGGAGGGCGTACGAGCAGTACTAC.

This clonotype was seen only a few times. J is TRBJ2-5 and V is TRBV7-2, with D possibly being TRBD2 (7 bases). V shed 5 bases and J shed 2 bases, with 18 bases lying between them. Per germline, CDR1 SGHTA and CDR2 FQGNSA. This CDR3 has 16 amino acids. In DNA form, the CDR3 reads TGTGCCAGCAGCCGCACCGGGGGAGGGGGTCAAGAGACCCAGTACTTC. Its protein is CASSRTGGGGQETQYF.

This clonotype has ten or more counts. The rearrangement links TRBV24-1 to TRBJ1-2; D perhaps matches TRBD1 (5 bases). V was shortened by 2 bases and J by 3 bases, with 12 bases between the two germline ends. CDR3 length: 15 amino acids. Per germline, CDR1 KGHDR and CDR2 SFDVKD. The CDR3 loop is CATSDSRDGDYGYTF. In DNA form, the CDR3 reads TGTGCCACCAGTGATTCCAGGGATGGTGACTATGGCTACACCTTC.

The table lists this clonotype with many counts. The chain recombines TRBV7-9 with TRBJ2-7; D might be TRBD1 (5 bases). Germline V gene lookup returns CDR1 SEHNR and CDR2 FQNEAQ (reference sequence). CDR3 length: 13 amino acids. V lost 4 bases and J lost 5, with 12 bases in between. The CDR3, as DNA: TGTGCCAGCAGCTCAGGGAATGTGGACGAGCAGTACTTC. This sequence encodes CASSSGNVDEQYF.

This clonotype was found many times. The chain has TRBV20-1 and TRBJ1-1, with TRBD1 identical over 12 bases. From germline, CDR1 is DFQATT and CDR2 SNEGSKA (reference sequence). The CDR3 has 15 residues. J lost 1 base, V lost 4 bases, and 4 bases had no gene match. The CDR3 here is CSATGTGGTNTEAFF. DNA for the CDR3: TGCAGTGCTACCGGGACAGGGGGCACGAACACTGAAGCTTTCTTT.

This clonotype was found a few times. The chain links TRBV6-5 to TRBJ1-1, with 7 bases that match TRBD1. This CDR3 spans 14 amino acids. The germline CDR1 and CDR2 sequences are MNHEY and SVGAGI. Losses at the gene ends were 6 bases for V and 3 bases for J; bases not matched to a gene: 7. CDR3 loop: CASSQRQGHTEAFF. CDR3 DNA sequence: TGTGCCAGCAGCCAGCGACAGGGCCACACTGAAGCTTTCTTT.

This clonotype was counted many times. V gene TRBV2 combines with J gene TRBJ1-6, with 9 bases matching TRBD1. CDR1 is SNHLY and CDR2 is FYNNEI in the germline V gene. This CDR3 comprises 15 residues. Trimming at V came to 6 bases and at J to 7 bases, leaving 7 bases not matched to a gene. The CDR3 sequence: CASRGIGTGNSPLHF. CDR3 sequence (DNA): TGTGCCAGCAGGGGGATTGGGACAGGGAATTCACCCCTCCACTTT.

This clonotype has a count of ten or more. J is TRBJ2-7 and V is TRBV7-9, with a tentative D call TRBD2 (5 bases). There are 13 residues in the CDR3. The germline V gene encodes CDR1 SEHNR and CDR2 FQNEAQ (reference sequence). Trimming removed 5 bases from V and 1 base from J, with 9 bases in between. The chain's CDR3 is CASSPEVSYEQYF. As DNA, the CDR3 is TGTGCCAGCAGCCCGGAGGTTTCCTACGAGCAGTACTTC.

About this clonotype: The junction and the germline gene differ at one end; a read error may be behind it. The CDR3 sequence: CASSSGTGAPQPQHF. CDR3 nucleotides: TGCGCCAGCAGCTCCGGGACAGGGGCTCCCCAGCCCCAGCATTTT. The chain uses TRBV16 and TRBJ1-5; TRBD1 aligns across 10 bases. Germline V gene sequence: CDR1 KGHSY, CDR2 FQNENV. CDR3 length: 15 amino acids.

Regarding this clonotype: A single base separates this from a much larger clone, so it may be a read error. The chain combines TRBV7-9 with TRBJ2-5; tentatively, D is TRBD1 or TRBD2 (5 bases each). Between the trimmed V and J ends, which lost 5 bases and 3 bases, there was a span of 19 bases. The CDR3 has 16 amino acids. Germline CDR1 reads SEHNR; CDR2 reads FQNEAQ (reference sequence). For the CDR3, the DNA is TGTGCCAGCAGCCCCCGGGGCACTCCTAGGGAAGAGACCCAGTACTTC. It translates to CASSPRGTPREETQYF.